This is a list of T cell receptor beta chains from one sample in a study of blood T cell repertoires in COVID-19. Using immunoSEQ multiplex PCR, the repertoire was profiled, and TCRdb retains in-frame clones only, with some absent. The table includes approximately 65,000 clones, less than 95% detected once. The specimen was peripheral blood. The receptors stem from a man aged 45 to 65 with COVID-19, enrolled during active disease. Each CDR3 is given without its conserved first and last residue. Fields, in order: J gene, V gene, D gene, CDR3 protein. D genes are given only for firm matches.

J gene: TRBJ2-7
V gene: TRBV29-1
D gene: TRBD2
CDR3 protein: SVVMTSGRTYEQY

J gene: TRBJ1-1
V gene: TRBV7-8
D gene: TRBD1
CDR3 protein: ASSYSGTGATTEAF

J gene: TRBJ1-4
V gene: TRBV5-8
D gene: NA
CDR3 protein: ASSPTANEKLF

J gene: TRBJ1-2
V gene: TRBV7-2
D gene: NA
CDR3 protein: ASSIDRGRGYT

J gene: TRBJ2-7
V gene: TRBV7-2
D gene: TRBD2
CDR3 protein: ASSLIGLARTDGEQY

J gene: TRBJ1-5
V gene: TRBV3-1/TRBV3-2
D gene: NA
CDR3 protein: ASSQDPGDQPQH

J gene: TRBJ1-2
V gene: TRBV6-1
D gene: NA
CDR3 protein: ASSEALHGRGNYGYT

J gene: TRBJ1-5
V gene: TRBV19
D gene: NA
CDR3 protein: ASSIYRGGRVLSNQPQH

J gene: TRBJ2-7
V gene: TRBV4-1
D gene: TRBD2
CDR3 protein: ASSRRTGGGSYEQY

J gene: TRBJ1-1
V gene: TRBV5-4
D gene: NA
CDR3 protein: ASSADRNTEAF

J gene: TRBJ2-5
V gene: TRBV2
D gene: NA
CDR3 protein: ASAYQETQY

J gene: TRBJ2-2
V gene: TRBV6-6
D gene: NA
CDR3 protein: ASTQNTGELF

J gene: TRBJ1-1
V gene: TRBV5-1
D gene: TRBD1
CDR3 protein: ASRRGTDTEAF

J gene: TRBJ2-7
V gene: TRBV6-2/TRBV6-3
D gene: NA
CDR3 protein: ASSYSRAYEQY

J gene: TRBJ1-2
V gene: TRBV27
D gene: NA
CDR3 protein: ASSSTRLASGPT

J gene: TRBJ2-1
V gene: TRBV19
D gene: TRBD2
CDR3 protein: ASSVTSGRGNEQF